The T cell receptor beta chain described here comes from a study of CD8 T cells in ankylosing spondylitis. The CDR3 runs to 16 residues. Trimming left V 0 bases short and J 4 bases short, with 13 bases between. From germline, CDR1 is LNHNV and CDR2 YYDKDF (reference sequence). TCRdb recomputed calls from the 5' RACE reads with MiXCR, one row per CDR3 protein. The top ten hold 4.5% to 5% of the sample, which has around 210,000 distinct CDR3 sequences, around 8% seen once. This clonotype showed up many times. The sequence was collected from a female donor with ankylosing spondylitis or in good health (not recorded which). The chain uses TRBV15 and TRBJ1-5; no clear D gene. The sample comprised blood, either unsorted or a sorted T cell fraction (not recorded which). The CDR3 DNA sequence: TGTGCCACCAGCAGAGAGTTAGTTTCTGTAAATCAGCCCCAGCATTTT. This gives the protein CATSRELVSVNQPQHF.